This entry features one TCR beta chain sequence. The antigen is not known. The sample's time point: newly diagnosed GD, antithyroid drugs for less than 3 months. After RNA was extracted from PBMCs, the TCR library was made from it. The data belong to a study of regulatory T cells in long-lasting Graves disease. Relying on iRepertoire HTBI primers and Arm-PCR of CDR3 regions, the team built TCR beta libraries. TCRdb recomputed calls from the multiplex PCR reads with MiXCR, one row per CDR3 protein. Of around 420,000 distinct CDR3 sequences listed, roughly a sixth are singletons. The length of the CDR3 is 17 residues. V lost 3 bases to trimming and J lost 3 bases; unmatched junction nucleotides: 7. Germline V gene lookup returns CDR1 DFQATT and CDR2 SNEGSKA (reference sequence). Study results and caveats: Persistent Graves' disease cases displayed lower TCR diversity than newly diagnosed ones. Favored gene segments in persistent disease were TRBV28, TRBJ1-2 and TRBJ2-5.

The sequencing used peripheral blood mononuclear cells (PBMCs), collected at new diagnosis, from a patient treated with antithyroid drugs. The TCR sequence derives from a female donor with Graves disease. The chain joins TRBV20-1 to TRBJ2-1; 14 bases fit TRBD2. The CDR3 DNA sequence: TGCAGTGCTAGGCCCCGGACTAGCGGGGGGCTCTACAATGAGCAGTTCTTC. It encodes CSARPRTSGGLYNEQFF.